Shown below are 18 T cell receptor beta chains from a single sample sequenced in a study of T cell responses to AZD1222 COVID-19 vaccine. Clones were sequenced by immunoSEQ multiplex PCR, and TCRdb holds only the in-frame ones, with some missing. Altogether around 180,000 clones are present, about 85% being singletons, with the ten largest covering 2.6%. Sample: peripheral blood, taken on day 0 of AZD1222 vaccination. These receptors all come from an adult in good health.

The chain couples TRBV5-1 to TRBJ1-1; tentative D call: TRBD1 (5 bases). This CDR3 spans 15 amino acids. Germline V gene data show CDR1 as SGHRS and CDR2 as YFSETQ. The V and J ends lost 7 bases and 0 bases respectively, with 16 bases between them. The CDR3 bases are TGCGCCAGCGGATTCTCAGCAGGGATGAACACTGAAGCTTTCTTT. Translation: CASGFSAGMNTEAFF.

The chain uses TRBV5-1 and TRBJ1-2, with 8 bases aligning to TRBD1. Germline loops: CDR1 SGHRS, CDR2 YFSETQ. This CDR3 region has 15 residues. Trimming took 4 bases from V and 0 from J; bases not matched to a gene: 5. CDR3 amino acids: CASSQGQGPNYGYTF. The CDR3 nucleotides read TGCGCCAGCAGCCAAGGACAGGGCCCTAACTATGGCTACACCTTC. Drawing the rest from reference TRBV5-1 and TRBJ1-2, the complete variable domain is KAGVTQTPRYLIKTRGQQVTLSCSPISGHRSVSWYQQTPGQGLQFLFEYFSETQRNKGNFPGRFSGRQFSNSRSEMNVSTLELGDSALYLCASSQGQGPNYGYTFGSGTRLTVV.

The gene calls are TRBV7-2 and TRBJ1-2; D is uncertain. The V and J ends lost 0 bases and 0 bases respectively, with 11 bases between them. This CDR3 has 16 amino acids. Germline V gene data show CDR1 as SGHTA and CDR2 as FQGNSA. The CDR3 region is CASSLAGRTSNYGYTF. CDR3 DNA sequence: TGTGCCAGCAGCTTAGCGGGCAGAACCTCTAACTATGGCTACACCTTC.

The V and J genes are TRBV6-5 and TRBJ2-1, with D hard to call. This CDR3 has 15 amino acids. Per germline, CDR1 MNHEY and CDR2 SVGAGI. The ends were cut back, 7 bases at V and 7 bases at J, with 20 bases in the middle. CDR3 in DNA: TGTGCCAGCACCCACTCGAGAGGTGTCCGGAATGAGCAGTTCTTC. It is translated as CASTHSRGVRNEQFF.

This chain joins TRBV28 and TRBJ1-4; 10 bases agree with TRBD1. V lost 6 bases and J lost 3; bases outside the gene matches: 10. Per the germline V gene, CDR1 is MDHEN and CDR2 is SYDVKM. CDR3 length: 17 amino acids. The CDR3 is CASRGPGQGQANEKLFF. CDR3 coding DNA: TGTGCCAGCAGGGGACCGGGACAGGGGCAGGCTAATGAAAAACTGTTTTTT.

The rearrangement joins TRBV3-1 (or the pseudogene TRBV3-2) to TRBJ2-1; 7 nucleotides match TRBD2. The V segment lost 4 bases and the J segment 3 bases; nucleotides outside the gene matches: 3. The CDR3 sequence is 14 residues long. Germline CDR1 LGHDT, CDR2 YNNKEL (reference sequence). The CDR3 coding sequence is TGTGCCAGCAGCCGGGACTACATCTACAATGAGCAGTTCTTC. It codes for CASSRDYIYNEQFF.

CDR3 sequence (DNA): TGTGCCAGCAGCCGTAGCGGAATCGGTACAGATACGCAGTATTTT. It codes for CASSRSGIGTDTQYF. The V and J genes are TRBV7-2 and TRBJ2-3, with D perhaps TRBD2 (6 bases). Germline V gene lookup returns CDR1 SGHTA and CDR2 FQGNSA. This CDR3 region has 15 residues. V shed 5 bases and J shed 3 bases, with 15 bases lying between them.

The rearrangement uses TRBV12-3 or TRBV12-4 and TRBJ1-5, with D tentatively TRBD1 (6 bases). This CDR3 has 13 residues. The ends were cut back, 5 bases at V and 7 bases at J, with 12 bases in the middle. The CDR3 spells CASSPQGWQPQHF. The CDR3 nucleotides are TGTGCCAGCAGTCCACAGGGTTGGCAGCCCCAGCATTTT.

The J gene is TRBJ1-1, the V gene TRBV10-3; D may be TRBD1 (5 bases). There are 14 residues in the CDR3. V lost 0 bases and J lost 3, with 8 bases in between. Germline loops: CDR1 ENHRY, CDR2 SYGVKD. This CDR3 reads CAISESGGYTEAFF. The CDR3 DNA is TGTGCCATCAGTGAGTCGGGGGGTTACACTGAAGCTTTCTTT.

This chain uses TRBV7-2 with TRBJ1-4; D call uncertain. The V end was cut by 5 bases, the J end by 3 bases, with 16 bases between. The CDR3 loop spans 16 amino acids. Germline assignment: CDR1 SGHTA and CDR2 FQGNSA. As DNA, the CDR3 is TGTGCCAGCAGCCCCCTTGTGGTCGCTGCTAATGAAAAACTGTTTTTT. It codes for CASSPLVVAANEKLFF. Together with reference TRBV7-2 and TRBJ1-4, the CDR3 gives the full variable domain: GAGVSQSPSNKVTEKGKDVELRCDPISGHTALYWYRQSLGQGLEFLIYFQGNSAPDKSGLPSDRFSAERTGGSVSTLTIQRTQQEDSAVYLCASSPLVVAANEKLFFGSGTQLSVL.

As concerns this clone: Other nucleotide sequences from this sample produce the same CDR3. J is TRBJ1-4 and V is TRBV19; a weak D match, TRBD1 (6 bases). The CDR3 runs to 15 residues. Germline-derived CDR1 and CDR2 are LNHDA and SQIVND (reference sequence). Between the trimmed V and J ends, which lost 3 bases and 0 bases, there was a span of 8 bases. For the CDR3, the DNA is TGTGCCAGTAGTATTGCAGGGGCAACTAATGAAAAACTGTTTTTT. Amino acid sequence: CASSIAGATNEKLFF.

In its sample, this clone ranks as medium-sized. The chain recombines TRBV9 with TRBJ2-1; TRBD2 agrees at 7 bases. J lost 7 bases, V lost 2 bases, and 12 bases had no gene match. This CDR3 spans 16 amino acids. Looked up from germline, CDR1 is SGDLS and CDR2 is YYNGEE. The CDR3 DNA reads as TGTGCCAGCAGCGTTTATAGACTAGCTGGGGAGAATGAGCAGTTCTTC. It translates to CASSVYRLAGENEQFF.

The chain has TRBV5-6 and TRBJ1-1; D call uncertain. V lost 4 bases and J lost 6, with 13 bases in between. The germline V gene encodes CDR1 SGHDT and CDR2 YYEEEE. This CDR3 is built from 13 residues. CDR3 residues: CASSLWGGPEAFF. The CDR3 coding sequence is TGTGCCAGCAGCCTCTGGGGAGGCCCTGAAGCTTTCTTT.

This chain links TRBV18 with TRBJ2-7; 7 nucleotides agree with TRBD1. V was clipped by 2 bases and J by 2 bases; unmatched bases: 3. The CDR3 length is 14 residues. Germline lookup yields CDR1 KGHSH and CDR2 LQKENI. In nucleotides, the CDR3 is TGTGCCAGCTCACCAGCGGACAGGCCCTACGAGCAGTACTTC. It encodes CASSPADRPYEQYF.

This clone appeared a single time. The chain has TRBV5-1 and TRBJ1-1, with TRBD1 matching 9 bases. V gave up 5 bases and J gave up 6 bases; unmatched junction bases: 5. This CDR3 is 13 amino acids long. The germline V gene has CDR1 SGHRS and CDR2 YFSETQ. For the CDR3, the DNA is TGCGCCAGCAGAACAGGGGGCGTACCTGAAGCTTTCTTT. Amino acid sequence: CASRTGGVPEAFF.

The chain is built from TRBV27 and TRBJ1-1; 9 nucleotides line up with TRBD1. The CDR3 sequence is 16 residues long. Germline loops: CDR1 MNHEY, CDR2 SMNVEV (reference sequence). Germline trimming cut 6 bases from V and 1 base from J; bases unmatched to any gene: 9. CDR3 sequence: CASRIQGAKGNTEAFF. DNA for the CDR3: TGTGCCAGCAGGATACAGGGGGCCAAGGGGAACACTGAAGCTTTCTTT.

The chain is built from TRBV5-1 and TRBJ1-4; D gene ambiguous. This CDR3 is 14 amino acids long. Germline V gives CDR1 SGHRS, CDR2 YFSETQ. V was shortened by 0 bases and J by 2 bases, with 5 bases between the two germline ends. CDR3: CASSLGPTNEKLFF. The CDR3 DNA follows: TGCGCCAGCAGCTTGGGACCGACTAATGAAAAACTGTTTTTT.

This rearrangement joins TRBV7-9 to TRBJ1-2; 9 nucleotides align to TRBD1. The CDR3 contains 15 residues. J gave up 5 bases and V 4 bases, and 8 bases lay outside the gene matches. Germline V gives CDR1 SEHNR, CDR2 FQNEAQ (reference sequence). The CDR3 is CASSSSDGQGYGYTF. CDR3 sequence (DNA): TGTGCCAGCAGCTCTAGCGATGGACAGGGGTATGGCTACACCTTC.